Following are 27 T cell receptor beta chains from one sample sequenced in a study of T cell repertoires in cytomegalovirus infection. TCRdb independently ran MiXCR on the reads; one entry per CDR3 protein. In the table there are a few hundred thousand distinct CDR3 sequences, 9.5% of which are singletons. Sequencing was performed on PBMCs. The receptors come from a human donor in good health (CMV status not recorded). Some clones in this sample may be carry-over from other donors' samples.

This clonotype was counted ten times or more. J is TRBJ2-1 and V is TRBV7-2; D not certain. The CDR3 contains 15 residues. The germline V and J ends were trimmed by 4 bases and 4 bases, with 14 bases remaining between them. Germline CDR1 and CDR2: SGHTA and FQGNSA. The CDR3 DNA sequence: TGTGCCAGCAGCTCACCTGTCGGGCTATACAATGAGCAGTTCTTC. Residues: CASSSPVGLYNEQFF. Filled out from reference TRBV7-2 and TRBJ2-1, the complete variable domain reads GAGVSQSPSNKVTEKGKDVELRCDPISGHTALYWYRQSLGQGLEFLIYFQGNSAPDKSGLPSDRFSAERTGGSVSTLTIQRTQQEDSAVYLCASSSPVGLYNEQFFGPGTRLTVL.

This clonotype has at least ten counts. The J gene is TRBJ2-1, the V gene TRBV6-2 or TRBV6-3, with 11 bases lining up with TRBD2. Germline CDR1 MNHEY, CDR2 SVGEGT. The CDR3 has 15 amino acids. J lost 2 bases, V lost 10 bases, and 7 bases had no gene match. The DNA of the CDR3 is TGTGCCACCTCAAATAGCGGGGGGGCCTACAATGAGCAGTTCTTC. It yields the protein CATSNSGGAYNEQFF.

This clonotype was detected only a few times. The gene calls are TRBV6-6 and TRBJ2-3, with 8 positions matching TRBD2. This CDR3 is built from 16 residues. CDR1 is MNHNY, CDR2 SVGAGI, per germline (reference sequence). Unmatched junction bases numbered 6, after V lost 4 bases and J lost 0 bases. CDR3 residues: CASSSLGLASTDTQYF. In nucleotides, the CDR3 is TGTGCCAGCAGTTCTCTAGGACTAGCTAGCACAGATACGCAGTATTTT.

The DNA for the CDR3 is TGTGCCAGCGAAGATAGGGGAACAGTGTCCTACAATGAGCAGTTCTTC. Residues: CASEDRGTVSYNEQFF. The V call is TRBV2, the J call TRBJ2-1; possible D gene TRBD1, 5 bases. CDR3 size: 16 residues. V gave up 8 bases and J gave up 1 base, with 18 bases separating them. Per the germline V gene, CDR1 is SNHLY and CDR2 is FYNNEI.

This clonotype showed up just a few times. This chain joins TRBV30 and TRBJ2-7; 14 nucleotides agree with TRBD2. The length of the CDR3 is 16 residues. The V segment lost 1 base and the J segment 0 bases; nucleotides outside the gene matches: 2. From germline, CDR1 is GTSNPN and CDR2 SVGIG (reference sequence). The CDR3 region has the DNA TGTGCCTGGAGTGGGACTAGCGGGAGGAGCTCCTACGAGCAGTACTTC. It encodes CAWSGTSGRSSYEQYF. The full variable domain, rest sourced from reference TRBV30 and TRBJ2-7, is SQTIHQWPATLVQPVGSPLSLECTVEGTSNPNLYWYRQAAGRGLQLLFYSVGIGQISSEVPQNLSASRPQDRQFILSSKKLLLSDSGFYLCAWSGTSGRSSYEQYFGPGTRLTVT.

This clonotype was picked up a small number of times. The V call is TRBV12-3 or TRBV12-4, the J call TRBJ1-1, with 7 bases aligning to TRBD1. V was clipped by 2 bases and J by 3 bases; unmatched bases: 6. This CDR3 spans 15 amino acids. The CDR3 DNA sequence: TGTGCCAGCAGTTTAAGGGGGCTTGGGGACACTGAAGCTTTCTTT. Protein sequence: CASSLRGLGDTEAFF.

This clonotype was detected ten times or more. The gene calls are TRBV7-2 and TRBJ2-7; D call uncertain. Germline V gene sequence: CDR1 SGHTA, CDR2 FQGNSA. The V gene lost 5 bases and the J gene lost 0 bases, with 11 bases spanning the gap. This CDR3 is built from 14 residues. CDR3 residues: CASSLDLASYEQYF. In nucleotides, the CDR3 is TGTGCCAGCAGCCTTGACCTGGCCTCCTACGAGCAGTACTTC.

A few counts support this clonotype. The chain combines TRBV24-1 with TRBJ2-5, with 10 positions matching TRBD2. Losses at the gene ends were 4 bases for V and 10 bases for J; bases not matched to a gene: 11. From germline, CDR1 is KGHDR and CDR2 SFDVKD. The CDR3 contains 15 residues. CDR3 DNA: TGTGCCACCAGTGACCCAACTAGCGGGACCCCAGACCAGTACTTC. Translating it yields CATSDPTSGTPDQYF.

This clonotype was recorded a few times. The chain employs TRBV27 and TRBJ1-4; tentatively, D is TRBD1 (6 bases). The CDR3 length is 14 residues. The V and J ends lost 3 bases and 4 bases respectively, with 9 bases between them. The V gene's germline CDR1 is MNHEY and CDR2 SMNVEV (reference sequence). The CDR3 loop reads CASSFGRGNEKLFF. CDR3 DNA sequence: TGTGCCAGCAGTTTCGGCAGGGGTAATGAAAAACTGTTTTTT.

J is TRBJ1-4 and V is TRBV13, with D unclear. This CDR3 has 15 amino acids. V shed 2 bases and J shed 0 bases, with 7 bases lying between them. Germline lookup yields CDR1 PRHDT and CDR2 FYEKMQ (reference sequence). DNA of the CDR3: TGTGCCAGCAGCTTATCTGGTGCAACTAATGAAAAACTGTTTTTT. Encoded protein: CASSLSGATNEKLFF.

This clonotype has a handful of counts. The V gene is TRBV7-4, the J gene TRBJ1-4, with D possibly being TRBD1 (5 bases). This CDR3 contains 14 residues. The germline V and J ends were trimmed by 3 bases and 5 bases, with 10 bases remaining between them. CDR1 is SGHVT, CDR2 SQSDAQ, per germline. The CDR3 loop reads CASSFPGDNEKLFF. CDR3 sequence (DNA): TGTGCCAGCAGCTTTCCGGGGGACAATGAAAAACTGTTTTTT.

This clonotype was seen only a few times. The J gene is TRBJ2-7, the V gene TRBV12-3 or TRBV12-4; D possibly corresponds to TRBD2 (7 bases). The CDR3 extends over 15 amino acids. V was shortened by 6 bases and J by 7 bases, with 22 bases between the two germline ends. CDR3 nucleotide sequence: TGTGCCAGCAGCTTGGGTGCGGGGGCGCCAGGGGAGCAGTACTTC. As protein: CASSLGAGAPGEQYF.

There are many counts of this clonotype. This chain links TRBV11-2 with TRBJ2-7; TRBD2 might be the D (6 bases). Trimming pared 4 bases from V and 4 bases from J, leaving 29 bases between. CDR3 length: 19 amino acids. Germline lookup yields CDR1 SGHAT and CDR2 FQNNGV. CDR3 DNA sequence: TGTGCCAGCAGCTCGAGCTCGGGGTTTATGGGGGGAGAAAGATACGAGCAGTACTTC. Translating it yields CASSSSSGFMGGERYEQYF. The full variable domain, rest sourced from reference TRBV11-2 and TRBJ2-7, is EAGVAQSPRYKIIEKRQSVAFWCNPISGHATLYWYQQILGQGPKLLIQFQNNGVVDDSQLPKDRFSAERLKGVDSTLKIQPAKLEDSAVYLCASSSSSGFMGGERYEQYFGPGTRLTVT.

This clonotype was found a few times. The chain uses TRBV20-1 and TRBJ1-6, with 8 bases that match TRBD1. The CDR3 sequence is 13 residues long. Trimming at V came to 2 bases and at J to 10 bases, leaving 4 bases not matched to a gene. CDR1 and CDR2 (germline): DFQATT, SNEGSKA (reference sequence). The CDR3 coding sequence is TGCAGTGCTAGACCACAGGGGGGGTCACCCCTCCACTTT. Protein: CSARPQGGSPLHF.

This clonotype was detected a few times. This chain joins TRBV5-5 and TRBJ2-1; 10 bases fit TRBD1. CDR1 SGHKS and CDR2 YYEKEE come from the germline V gene (reference sequence). The ends lost 0 bases at V and 3 bases at J; junction bases unmatched: 6. The CDR3 consists of 17 residues. CDR3 nucleotides: TGTGCCAGCAGCTTGGTGGGACAGGGGCTTAACTACAATGAGCAGTTCTTC. Translated: CASSLVGQGLNYNEQFF.

At least ten counts were recorded for this clonotype. The CDR3 sequence: CASSPHGGAYEQYF. CDR3 sequence (DNA): TGTGCCAGCAGCCCACACGGGGGGGCCTACGAGCAGTACTTC. The chain uses TRBV7-2 and TRBJ2-7; TRBD2 agrees at 8 bases. This CDR3 spans 14 amino acids. The ends lost 5 bases at V and 2 bases at J; junction bases unmatched: 5. Germline V gives CDR1 SGHTA, CDR2 FQGNSA.

The chain has TRBV7-9 and TRBJ2-1, with 10 bases aligning to TRBD2. The CDR3 has 14 amino acids. Germline CDR1 SEHNR, CDR2 FQNEAQ (reference sequence). J was trimmed by 8 bases and V by 3 bases; bases with no gene match: 4. The CDR3 nucleotides read TGTGCCAGCAGCTTGGCACTAGCGGGATATGAGCAGTTCTTC. Translating it yields CASSLALAGYEQFF.

This clonotype was observed many times. J is TRBJ1-6 and V is TRBV7-2; D might be TRBD1 (6 bases). Per germline, CDR1 SGHTA and CDR2 FQGNSA. The V end lost 6 bases, the J end lost 7 bases, and 19 bases lay between the germline ends. This CDR3 region has 16 residues. This CDR3 is CASRTQPGGLNSPLHF. The CDR3 nucleotides read TGTGCCAGCAGGACTCAGCCGGGGGGGCTAAATTCACCCCTCCACTTT.

This chain uses TRBV7-6 with TRBJ2-2; D remains unclear. CDR1 SGHVS and CDR2 FNYEAQ come from the germline V gene. V was pared by 6 bases and J by 7 bases, with 12 bases between. The CDR3 runs 13 residues. The CDR3 loop is CASSSIGDGELFF. In DNA, the CDR3 is TGTGCCAGCAGTTCCATAGGCGACGGGGAGCTGTTTTTT.

V is TRBV7-9 and J is TRBJ1-2; D not resolved. In germline, CDR1 is SEHNR, CDR2 FQNEAQ (reference sequence). This CDR3 is built from 15 residues. V lost 1 base to trimming and J lost 8 bases, with 17 bases between them. CDR3 sequence: CASSLGPAGADGYTF. As DNA, the CDR3 is TGTGCCAGCAGCTTAGGTCCCGCAGGTGCGGACGGCTACACCTTC. Using reference TRBV7-9 and TRBJ1-2 for the parts outside the CDR3, the full variable domain is DTGVSQNPRHKITKRGQNVTFRCDPISEHNRLYWYRQTLGQGPEFLTYFQNEAQLEKSRLLSDRFSAERPKGSFSTLEIQRTEQGDSAMYLCASSLGPAGADGYTFGSGTRLTVV.

This clonotype was detected only a few times. The chain uses TRBV24-1 and TRBJ1-2; no clear D. The CDR3 runs 11 residues. Germline CDR1 KGHDR, CDR2 SFDVKD. V gave up 8 bases and J gave up 4 bases, with 7 bases separating them. DNA for the CDR3: TGTGCCACCACGGGCTCCTATGGCTACACCTTC. Its protein product is CATTGSYGYTF.

J is TRBJ1-5 and V is TRBV24-1; D possibly corresponds to TRBD1 (5 bases). Germline V CDR1 and CDR2: KGHDR, SFDVKD. V shed 2 bases and J shed 2 bases, with 9 bases lying between them. CDR3 length equals 15 residues. The CDR3 sequence: CATSDSRDGNQPQHF. The CDR3 nucleotides are TGTGCCACCAGTGATTCCAGGGATGGCAATCAGCCCCAGCATTTT.

The genes are TRBV12-3 or TRBV12-4 and TRBJ2-3, with D perhaps assigned TRBD1 or TRBD2 (5 bases each). Trimming pared 5 bases from V and 5 bases from J, leaving 14 bases between. The CDR3 loop spans 14 amino acids. The DNA of the CDR3 is TGTGCCAGCAGTACCTCCGGGACGGGAGATACGCAGTATTTT. The encoded protein is CASSTSGTGDTQYF.

This clonotype was detected a few times. The chain combines TRBV6-2 or TRBV6-3 with TRBJ1-5, with TRBD1 identical over 7 bases. Germline V gene lookup returns CDR1 MNHEY and CDR2 SVGEGT. V was clipped by 2 bases and J by 1 base; unmatched bases: 17. This CDR3 region has 20 residues. CDR3 protein: CASSYTPGQAQARSNQPQHF. The DNA for the CDR3 is TGTGCCAGCAGTTACACCCCCGGACAGGCACAGGCAAGAAGCAATCAGCCCCAGCATTTT.

The sample holds a few counts of this clonotype. The chain links TRBV15 to TRBJ1-5, with a tentative D call TRBD1 (5 bases). The CDR3 is 17 residues long. V was clipped by 0 bases and J by 6 bases, with 18 bases between them. Germline CDR1 reads LNHNV; CDR2 reads YYDKDF (reference sequence). The CDR3 coding sequence is TGTGCCACCAGCAGAGATTTAAGTATGGGGGATTCTCAGCCCCAGCATTTT. It yields the protein CATSRDLSMGDSQPQHF.

The rearrangement joins TRBV19 to TRBJ2-5; 7 bases match TRBD1. Germline lookup yields CDR1 LNHDA and CDR2 SQIVND (reference sequence). The CDR3 is 14 residues long. Trimming at V came to 7 bases and at J to 4 bases, leaving 9 bases not matched to a gene. CDR3 nucleotides: TGTGCCAGTAACGACAGGGTGGCCCCAGAGACCCAGTACTTC. This translates into CASNDRVAPETQYF. Combining the CDR3 with reference TRBV19 and TRBJ2-5 gives the whole variable domain DGGITQSPKYLFRKEGQNVTLSCEQNLNHDAMYWYRQDPGQGLRLIYYSQIVNDFQKGDIAEGYSVSREKKESFPLTVTSAQKNPTAFYLCASNDRVAPETQYFGPGTRLLVL.

This clonotype was counted ten times or more. The J gene is TRBJ2-1, the V gene TRBV28; TRBD1 aligns across 7 bases. The ends lost 0 bases at V and 4 bases at J; junction bases unmatched: 6. This CDR3 region has 16 residues. Germline CDR1 and CDR2: MDHEN and SYDVKM. CDR3 in amino acids: CASSLWTGQSYNEQFF. The CDR3 region has the DNA TGTGCCAGCAGTTTATGGACGGGACAGTCTTACAATGAGCAGTTCTTC.